Listed here are 24 T cell receptor beta chains from one sample, sequenced in a study of cytomegalovirus exposure and HLA in healthy donors. The repertoire was sequenced with immunoSEQ multiplex PCR; TCRdb's copy has only in-frame clones and lacks some. The sample has 75,000 to 90,000 clones, 90% to 96% seen once. Material: PBMCs. The receptors were sampled from a man between 18 and 29 years old in good health and CMV-seropositive.

The gene calls are TRBV7-3 and TRBJ2-2; D remains unclear. This CDR3 is 14 amino acids long. Deletions cut 0 bases from V and 5 bases from J, with 7 bases between. From germline, CDR1 is SGHTA and CDR2 FQGTGA. In DNA form, the CDR3 reads TGTGCCAGCAGCTTAACTCCCAGTACCGGGGAGCTGTTTTTT. It encodes CASSLTPSTGELFF.

The sample holds one count of this clone. The chain couples TRBV30 to TRBJ1-5, with TRBD1 identical over 9 bases. There are 15 residues in the CDR3. Trimming removed 2 bases from V and 3 bases from J; junction bases left unmatched: 5. Germline CDR1 GTSNPN, CDR2 SVGIG (reference sequence). In nucleotides, the CDR3 is TGTGCCTGGAGTCTCTGGGACAGGGTCAATCAGCCCCAGCATTTT. Translating gives CAWSLWDRVNQPQHF.

This rearrangement joins TRBV29-1 to TRBJ2-1; the D gene is possibly TRBD2 (5 bases). CDR3 size: 12 residues. Trimming removed 1 base at V and 6 bases at J, with 7 bases between. Germline V lookup: CDR1 SQVTM, CDR2 ANQGSEA. CDR3 coding DNA: TGCAGCGTTGAAGGTGGGAGCAATGAGCAGTTCTTC. Protein product: CSVEGGSNEQFF.

The V call is TRBV9, the J call TRBJ2-6; tentatively, D is TRBD2 (6 bases). Between the trimmed V and J ends, which lost 4 bases and 3 bases, there was a span of 17 bases. This CDR3 comprises 17 residues. Germline assignment: CDR1 SGDLS and CDR2 YYNGEE. The CDR3 reads CASSPEAGGNGANVLTF. The CDR3 nucleotides read TGTGCCAGCAGCCCTGAGGCGGGCGGGAATGGGGCCAACGTCCTGACTTTC.

The rearrangement uses TRBV27 and TRBJ2-1; 9 bases fit TRBD2. This CDR3 region has 17 residues. Germline V gene lookup returns CDR1 MNHEY and CDR2 SMNVEV (reference sequence). With 2 bases clipped from V and 0 bases from J, the junction kept 5 bases outside the gene matches. CDR3: CASSLGLAGTSYNEQFF. CDR3 nucleotide sequence: TGTGCCAGCAGTTTAGGGCTAGCGGGAACCTCCTACAATGAGCAGTTCTTC.

The rearrangement joins TRBV6-5 to TRBJ2-1, with 8 bases fitting TRBD1. The CDR3 runs 15 residues. With V trimmed by 5 bases and J by 4 bases, 7 bases remained unmatched. CDR1 and CDR2 (germline): MNHEY, SVGAGI. The CDR3 bases are TGTGCCAGCAGTAGGCCGGGACAGGCTTACAATGAGCAGTTCTTC. Protein: CASSRPGQAYNEQFF.

The chain employs TRBV9 and TRBJ2-7; TRBD2 might be the D (6 bases). CDR3 length: 15 residues. CDR1 is SGDLS, CDR2 YYNGEE, per germline. V lost 1 base and J lost 0, with 11 bases in between. As DNA, the CDR3 is TGTGCCAGCAGCGTATCTTGGGACTTCTCCTACGAGCAGTACTTC. Translated, it gives CASSVSWDFSYEQYF.

The genes are TRBV28 and TRBJ2-3; D is undetermined. CDR3 length: 13 amino acids. Germline V gene lookup returns CDR1 MDHEN and CDR2 SYDVKM. The V and J ends lost 3 bases and 4 bases respectively, with 8 bases between them. Here the CDR3 reads CASSFPGADTQYF. CDR3 DNA sequence: TGTGCCAGCAGTTTCCCTGGAGCAGATACGCAGTATTTT.

V usage is TRBV6-1 and J usage is TRBJ2-2; 8 nucleotides align to TRBD1. The CDR3 loop spans 15 amino acids. V trimming: 8 bases; J trimming: 1 base; junction bases outside the gene matches: 6. Per germline, CDR1 MNHNS and CDR2 SASEGT. CDR3 bases: TGTGCCAGCTCCAACAGGGGGTTGAACACCGGGGAGCTGTTTTTT. It translates to CASSNRGLNTGELFF.

The chain carries TRBV5-1 and TRBJ1-2; D perhaps matches TRBD1 (6 bases). Germline V gene data show CDR1 as SGHRS and CDR2 as YFSETQ. This CDR3 region has 17 residues. The V end was cut by 0 bases, the J end by 3 bases, with 18 bases between. As DNA, the CDR3 is TGCGCCAGCAGCTTGGAGGTCGGGGGGCGATGGGACTATGGCTACACCTTC. It encodes CASSLEVGGRWDYGYTF.

This chain uses TRBV19 with TRBJ2-7, with 7 bases fitting TRBD1. Germline-derived CDR1 and CDR2 are LNHDA and SQIVND (reference sequence). The V segment lost 5 bases and the J segment 3 bases; nucleotides outside the gene matches: 10. CDR3 length equals 15 residues. The CDR3, as DNA: TGTGCCAGTAGTCCATTGGAGACAGGGATCTACGAGCAGTACTTC. Amino acids: CASSPLETGIYEQYF.

This chain uses TRBV6-5 with TRBJ1-1; 7 bases are shared with TRBD1. The CDR3 is 13 residues long. V shed 6 bases, J shed 5 bases, and the junction held 6 bases outside the gene matches. Germline CDR1 MNHEY, CDR2 SVGAGI. The CDR3, as DNA: TGTGCCAGCAGGACAGGGCATGGGACTGAAGCTTTCTTT. It is translated as CASRTGHGTEAFF.

The chain uses TRBV7-3 and TRBJ2-7, with D hard to call. V was shortened by 1 base and J by 7 bases, with 11 bases between the two germline ends. Germline-derived CDR1 and CDR2 are SGHTA and FQGTGA. The CDR3 spans 13 residues. CDR3 sequence reads: CASSLRAQEEQYF. For the CDR3, the DNA is TGTGCCAGCAGCTTAAGGGCCCAAGAGGAGCAGTACTTC.

This chain links TRBV7-9 with TRBJ1-4, with D hard to call. Trimming left V 5 bases short and J 6 bases short, with 22 bases between. Germline lookup yields CDR1 SEHNR and CDR2 FQNEAQ (reference sequence). This CDR3 has 17 residues. The CDR3 DNA sequence: TGTGCCAGCAGCCAACCGGGAGCCTCTAATTCTTATGAAAAACTGTTTTTT. Translating it yields CASSQPGASNSYEKLFF.

DNA of the CDR3: TGTGCCAGCAGAGTAAGCCGACTAGCGGGAGACAATGAGCAGTTCTTC. Amino acid sequence: CASRVSRLAGDNEQFF. The gene calls are TRBV28 and TRBJ2-1, with 12 bases aligning to TRBD2. With V trimmed by 6 bases and J by 5 bases, 8 bases remained unmatched. The CDR3 has 16 residues. Germline V lookup: CDR1 MDHEN, CDR2 SYDVKM.

The V call is TRBV5-4, the J call TRBJ1-2; D possibly corresponds to TRBD1 (6 bases). V shed 1 base and J shed 4 bases, with 11 bases lying between them. The CDR3 is 14 residues long. Per germline, CDR1 SGHNT and CDR2 YYREEE (reference sequence). CDR3 in DNA: TGTGCCAGCAGCTTGATGGGGGCGAGCTATGGCTACACCTTC. This codes for CASSLMGASYGYTF. The variable domain in full, with the rest retrieved from reference TRBV5-4 and TRBJ1-2, is ETGVTQSPTHLIKTRGQQVTLRCSSQSGHNTVSWYQQALGQGPQFIFQYYREEENGRGNFPPRFSGLQFPNYSSELNVNALELDDSALYLCASSLMGASYGYTFGSGTRLTVV.

This clone was seen just once. J is TRBJ2-5 and V is TRBV7-6, with TRBD2 matching over 16 bases. Germline V gene data show CDR1 as SGHVS and CDR2 as FNYEAQ. This CDR3 is built from 19 residues. The V segment lost 1 base and the J segment 2 bases; nucleotides outside the gene matches: 7. As DNA, the CDR3 is TGTGCCAGCAGCTTAGTGCCGGGACTAGCGGGAGGGATTCAAGAGACCCAGTACTTC. This translates into CASSLVPGLAGGIQETQYF.

The chain uses TRBV27 and TRBJ2-1; 11 positions agree with TRBD2. CDR1 and CDR2 (germline): MNHEY, SMNVEV (reference sequence). The V segment lost 6 bases and the J segment 9 bases; nucleotides outside the gene matches: 13. The CDR3 is 16 amino acids. CDR3 in amino acids: CASSRTRTSGLPEQFF. The CDR3, as DNA: TGTGCCAGCAGCCGAACCAGGACTAGCGGGTTGCCTGAGCAGTTCTTC.

The CDR3 nucleotides read TGTGCCACCAGCAGAGCCCCCCCCTGCGCCAATCAGCCCCAGCATTTT. Protein sequence: CATSRAPPCANQPQHF. J is TRBJ1-5 and V is TRBV15; D gene uncertain. The V gene's germline CDR1 is LNHNV and CDR2 YYDKDF (reference sequence). CDR3 length: 16 residues. Trimming cost V 1 base and J 3 bases, with 13 bases left between them.

The sample holds one count of this clone. The J gene is TRBJ2-7, the V gene TRBV7-9; the match to TRBD2 covers 10 bases. This CDR3 is 15 amino acids long. The germline gives CDR1 SEHNR, CDR2 FQNEAQ (reference sequence). The J segment lost 1 base and the V segment lost 1 base, leaving 1 base of the junction unmatched. The CDR3 reads CASSLGTSGSYEQYF. CDR3 nucleotide sequence: TGTGCCAGCAGCTTAGGGACTAGCGGATCCTACGAGCAGTACTTC.

The J gene is TRBJ1-1, the V gene TRBV6-5; no clear D. Germline V gives CDR1 MNHEY, CDR2 SVGAGI. This CDR3 comprises 13 residues. Trimming cost V 2 bases and J 2 bases, with 6 bases left between them. CDR3 nucleotide sequence: TGTGCCAGCAGTTACCGGTTCAACACTGAAGCTTTCTTT. Translation gives CASSYRFNTEAFF.

The CDR3, as DNA: TGTGCCAGCAGTTACGCCGACAGGACCTACGAGCAGTACTTC. This encodes CASSYADRTYEQYF. This chain links TRBV6-5 with TRBJ2-7; weak D call: TRBD1 (6 bases). The CDR3 is 14 residues long. The V end lost 2 bases, the J end lost 2 bases, and 10 bases lay between the germline ends. Germline V lookup: CDR1 MNHEY, CDR2 SVGAGI.

The chain is built from TRBV9 and TRBJ2-1; a possible D gene is TRBD2 (5 bases). This CDR3 has 11 amino acids. V lost 4 bases and J lost 10, with 9 bases in between. The germline gives CDR1 SGDLS, CDR2 YYNGEE. CDR3 sequence (DNA): TGTGCCAGCAGCACCAGCGGAGAGCAGTTCTTC. Encoded protein: CASSTSGEQFF. Filled out from reference TRBV9 and TRBJ2-1, the complete variable domain reads DSGVTQTPKHLITATGQRVTLRCSPRSGDLSVYWYQQSLDQGLQFLIQYYNGEERAKGNILERFSAQQFPDLHSELNLSSLELGDSALYFCASSTSGEQFFGPGTRLTVL.

The chain carries TRBV30 and TRBJ2-1; no clear D. Germline V lookup: CDR1 GTSNPN, CDR2 SVGIG (reference sequence). Trimming cost V 3 bases and J 6 bases, with 24 bases left between them. The CDR3 runs to 17 residues. The CDR3 DNA reads as TGTGCCTGGAGATCCCCCATCAGGCGAGAGAGAATCAATGAGCAGTTCTTC. The encoded protein is CAWRSPIRRERINEQFF.